The 29 T cell receptor beta chains in this list originate from one sample, sequenced in a study of blood T cell repertoires in COVID-19 (dated by TCRdb to 2018 to 2020). The library relied on the immunoSEQ multiplex PCR assay. Not all clones reach the TCRdb copy of this immuneACCESS table, which keeps in-frame sequences only. Checked studies attribute under half of the gap to unresolved V genes and leave the rest unexplained. A total of a few hundred thousand clones appear in this sample, roughly 90% of them only once. Approximately 17% of the sample belongs to the ten largest clones. Input material: PBMCs or T cells enriched from blood (not recorded which). The receptors here all came from a woman under 40 who had recovered from COVID-19.

J is TRBJ1-4 and V is TRBV19; D remains ambiguous. V was cut by 4 bases and J by 8 bases, with 14 bases left in between. The CDR3 loop spans 14 amino acids. In germline, CDR1 is LNHDA, CDR2 SQIVND (reference sequence). CDR3 DNA sequence: TGTGCCAGTAGTACGCAGGCCATTTCGGAAAAACTGTTTTTT. As protein: CASSTQAISEKLFF. Supplemented by reference TRBV19 and TRBJ1-4, the full variable domain reads DGGITQSPKYLFRKEGQNVTLSCEQNLNHDAMYWYRQDPGQGLRLIYYSQIVNDFQKGDIAEGYSVSREKKESFPLTVTSAQKNPTAFYLCASSTQAISEKLFFGSGTQLSVL.

V gene TRBV9 combines with J gene TRBJ2-7, with 8 positions matching TRBD2. Germline values: CDR1 SGDLS, CDR2 YYNGEE. This CDR3 has 14 amino acids. With 4 bases clipped from V and 3 bases from J, the junction kept 6 bases outside the gene matches. CDR3 coding DNA: TGTGCCAGCAGCTTTGGCGGGGGGAGCTACGAGCAGTACTTC. As protein: CASSFGGGSYEQYF.

This chain joins TRBV27 and TRBJ1-6, with D perhaps matching TRBD1 (5 bases). The CDR3 spans 17 residues. Trimming pared 3 bases from V and 9 bases from J, leaving 21 bases between. The germline gives CDR1 MNHEY, CDR2 SMNVEV (reference sequence). The DNA of the CDR3 is TGTGCCAGCAGTTTGACGAGACCGGGACTGAATATTTCACCCCTCCACTTT. This translates into CASSLTRPGLNISPLHF.

This clone was detected only once. The chain has TRBV3-1 (or the pseudogene TRBV3-2) and TRBJ1-2; perhaps TRBD1 as D (6 bases). Germline V gene data show CDR1 as LGHDT and CDR2 as YNNKEL (reference sequence). V was clipped by 4 bases and J by 7 bases, with 19 bases between them. The CDR3 sequence is 15 residues long. This CDR3 reads CASSPGGGSPRGYTF. The CDR3 DNA reads TGTGCCAGCAGCCCCGGGGGGGGCAGCCCCCGTGGCTACACCTTC.

This chain connects TRBV7-8 to TRBJ2-6; the match to TRBD1 covers 7 bases. Trimming cost V 5 bases and J 4 bases; bases outside gene matches: 11. This CDR3 is built from 17 residues. Germline CDR1 is SGHVS and CDR2 is FQNEAQ. Here the CDR3 DNA reads TGTGCCAGCAGCCCATACGGACAGGTAACAGGGGCCAACGTCCTGACTTTC. The encoded protein is CASSPYGQVTGANVLTF.

This clone was seen only once. CDR3 loop: CASSYGTGSNEQFF. The CDR3 nucleotides read TGTGCCAGCAGTTACGGGACAGGGAGCAATGAGCAGTTCTTC. This chain uses TRBV27 with TRBJ2-1; 9 bases are shared with TRBD1. The germline V gene encodes CDR1 MNHEY and CDR2 SMNVEV (reference sequence). V was pared by 4 bases and J by 6 bases, with 4 bases of the junction left unmatched. The CDR3 consists of 14 residues.

This chain uses TRBV2 with TRBJ1-3; no reliable D call. Germline V CDR1 and CDR2: SNHLY, FYNNEI. This CDR3 is 19 amino acids long. The V end lost 2 bases, the J end lost 5 bases, and 25 bases lay between the germline ends. CDR3 coding DNA: TGTGCCAGCAGTGAAACCTTTCTTCCGGCGGGGTTTAAAAGAAACACCATATATTTT. Protein product: CASSETFLPAGFKRNTIYF.

The chain links TRBV7-9 to TRBJ1-6; D is uncertain. This CDR3 has 16 amino acids. CDR1 and CDR2 (germline): SEHNR, FQNEAQ (reference sequence). Trimming stripped 4 bases from V and 4 bases from J, with 14 bases between. The CDR3 DNA sequence: TGTGCCAGCAGCTCGGGCTTCGGAGGGTATAATTCACCCCTCCACTTT. This sequence encodes CASSSGFGGYNSPLHF.

J is TRBJ1-1 and V is TRBV27; 8 bases match TRBD1. The V segment lost 2 bases and the J segment 4 bases; nucleotides outside the gene matches: 3. The germline CDR1 and CDR2 sequences are MNHEY and SMNVEV (reference sequence). This CDR3 spans 14 amino acids. CDR3 DNA: TGTGCCAGCAGTTTAGCAGGGGGCTCCACTGAAGCTTTCTTT. This gives the protein CASSLAGGSTEAFF.

This sequence joins TRBV19 and TRBJ1-1; D uncertain. The germline V gene encodes CDR1 LNHDA and CDR2 SQIVND (reference sequence). The V end was cut by 4 bases, the J end by 0 bases, with 9 bases between. The CDR3 loop spans 14 amino acids. The CDR3 region has the DNA TGTGCCAGTAGTAGTAGTGACTTGAACACTGAAGCTTTCTTT. Its protein product is CASSSSDLNTEAFF.

The CDR3 DNA sequence: TGTGCCAGCTCACCATCGCAAGGGGTTCCCTACGAGCAGTACTTC. The encoded protein is CASSPSQGVPYEQYF. The chain joins TRBV18 to TRBJ2-7; a possible D gene is TRBD1 (5 bases). With 2 bases removed from V and 2 bases from J, the gap between germline ends came to 13 bases. The V gene's germline CDR1 is KGHSH and CDR2 LQKENI. The CDR3 sequence is 15 residues long.

This sequence joins TRBV5-1 and TRBJ1-3; D may be TRBD1 (6 bases). Trimming stripped 4 bases from V and 8 bases from J, with 16 bases between. The CDR3 consists of 14 residues. Germline V gives CDR1 SGHRS, CDR2 YFSETQ. As DNA, the CDR3 is TGCGCCAGCAGCCCGGGAACACAGGGTGACACCATATATTTT. Protein product: CASSPGTQGDTIYF.

The J gene is TRBJ2-6, the V gene TRBV19, with no clear D. With 4 bases removed from V and 3 bases from J, the gap between germline ends came to 13 bases. Germline lookup yields CDR1 LNHDA and CDR2 SQIVND (reference sequence). The CDR3 loop spans 16 amino acids. CDR3 bases: TGTGCCAGTAGTAGCCCTCGGGTCGGTGGGGCCAACGTCCTGACTTTC. Protein sequence: CASSSPRVGGANVLTF.

The sample holds one count of this clone. The rearrangement links TRBV18 to TRBJ2-7; possibly TRBD2 for D (5 bases). The CDR3 is 13 residues long. With 4 bases removed from V and 6 bases from J, the gap between germline ends came to 13 bases. Per germline, CDR1 KGHSH and CDR2 LQKENI. Here the CDR3 DNA reads TGTGCCAGCTCACAAGGAGGTTTCGCCGAGCAGTACTTC. Its translation: CASSQGGFAEQYF.

The V and J genes are TRBV5-1 and TRBJ1-2, with 7 bases matching TRBD1. With 4 bases clipped from V and 3 bases from J, the junction kept 6 bases outside the gene matches. CDR1 is SGHRS, CDR2 YFSETQ, per germline. CDR3 length: 14 amino acids. CDR3 loop: CASSVTGEHYGYTF. In DNA form, the CDR3 reads TGCGCCAGCAGCGTAACAGGGGAGCACTATGGCTACACCTTC. Using reference TRBV5-1 and TRBJ1-2 for the parts outside the CDR3, the full variable domain is KAGVTQTPRYLIKTRGQQVTLSCSPISGHRSVSWYQQTPGQGLQFLFEYFSETQRNKGNFPGRFSGRQFSNSRSEMNVSTLELGDSALYLCASSVTGEHYGYTFGSGTRLTVV.

The V gene is TRBV28, the J gene TRBJ1-1; the match to TRBD1 covers 9 bases. Per germline, CDR1 MDHEN and CDR2 SYDVKM. The ends lost 4 bases at V and 5 bases at J; junction bases unmatched: 5. The CDR3 spans 14 residues. CDR3 sequence (DNA): TGTGCCAGCAGTTCCCGGGACAGGGCTACTGAAGCTTTCTTT. This sequence encodes CASSSRDRATEAFF.

Here the CDR3 DNA reads TGTGCCAGCAGCCAAGACCTAAGGACAGAAGGCTACACCTTC. Its protein is CASSQDLRTEGYTF. The rearrangement links TRBV3-1 (or the pseudogene TRBV3-2) to TRBJ1-2; D might be TRBD1 (6 bases). The CDR3 spans 14 residues. Germline lookup yields CDR1 LGHDT and CDR2 YNNKEL (reference sequence). Trimming shortened V by 0 bases and J by 8 bases, and 13 bases separated the two germline ends.

The chain recombines TRBV11-3 with TRBJ2-1, with D perhaps matching TRBD2 (5 bases). This CDR3 spans 16 amino acids. Trimming left V 2 bases short and J 0 bases short, with 11 bases between. CDR1 is SGHNT and CDR2 is YENEEA in the germline V gene. The CDR3 region has the DNA TGTGCCAGCAGCTTACGACTACAGAGCTCCTACAATGAGCAGTTCTTC. Translated, it gives CASSLRLQSSYNEQFF.

The V call is TRBV5-5, the J call TRBJ2-7; 7 nucleotides match TRBD2. Germline V gene data show CDR1 as SGHKS and CDR2 as YYEKEE (reference sequence). J lost 5 bases, V lost 1 base, and 9 bases had no gene match. This CDR3 has 15 residues. As DNA, the CDR3 is TGTGCCAGCAGCTTGTTTGTCGGGAGGATCAACGAGCAGTACTTC. This gives the protein CASSLFVGRINEQYF.

This clone has more than one count but fewer than ten. This rearrangement joins TRBV4-1 to TRBJ2-5; 13 nucleotides match TRBD2. From germline, CDR1 is MGHRA and CDR2 YSYEKL. The CDR3 totals 16 residues. J gave up 1 base and V 4 bases, and 3 bases lay outside the gene matches. The CDR3 DNA follows: TGCGCCAGCAGCCCCAGGACTAGCGGGGGCCAAGAGACCCAGTACTTC. Translating it yields CASSPRTSGGQETQYF.

The gene calls are TRBV14 and TRBJ1-5, with 10 bases identical to TRBD1. The CDR3 contains 19 residues. The V and J ends lost 0 bases and 3 bases, in that order; junction bases with no gene match: 11. Germline CDR1 and CDR2: SGHDN and FVKESK. CDR3 in DNA: TGTGCCAGCAGCCAAGAGGAAGACAGGGGGCTGGAAAACAATCAGCCCCAGCATTTT. Translating it yields CASSQEEDRGLENNQPQHF.

This chain connects TRBV6-5 to TRBJ1-6, with D possibly TRBD1 on 6 matching bases. The CDR3 spans 13 residues. The V and J ends lost 8 bases and 5 bases respectively, with 10 bases between them. Per germline, CDR1 MNHEY and CDR2 SVGAGI. CDR3 protein: CASQGQNNSPLHF. The CDR3 DNA is TGTGCCAGCCAGGGGCAAAATAATTCACCCCTCCACTTT.

The chain joins TRBV27 to TRBJ1-6, with 11 bases identical to TRBD1. V gave up 6 bases and J gave up 10 bases; unmatched junction bases: 20. CDR3 length equals 19 residues. Per germline, CDR1 MNHEY and CDR2 SMNVEV (reference sequence). CDR3: CASSRPFIRTGGIQSPLHF. The CDR3 DNA reads as TGTGCCAGCAGCCGACCTTTCATACGGACAGGGGGCATTCAATCACCCCTCCACTTT.

The chain's CDR3 is CASSVEAGATTGELFF. The DNA for the CDR3 is TGTGCCAGCAGCGTAGAGGCGGGAGCTACCACCGGGGAGCTGTTTTTT. The genes are TRBV9 and TRBJ2-2; 7 bases agree with TRBD2. V lost 0 bases to trimming and J lost 4 bases; unmatched junction nucleotides: 6. Germline assignment: CDR1 SGDLS and CDR2 YYNGEE. The CDR3 extends over 16 amino acids. Full variable domain (remainder filled in from reference TRBV9 and TRBJ2-2): DSGVTQTPKHLITATGQRVTLRCSPRSGDLSVYWYQQSLDQGLQFLIQYYNGEERAKGNILERFSAQQFPDLHSELNLSSLELGDSALYFCASSVEAGATTGELFFGEGSRLTVL.

The rearrangement joins TRBV5-1 to TRBJ2-5; no definite D call. Deletions cut 1 base from V and 1 base from J, with 8 bases between. CDR1 SGHRS and CDR2 YFSETQ come from the germline V gene. There are 14 residues in the CDR3. CDR3 sequence: CASSLLRVQETQYF. CDR3 DNA: TGCGCCAGCAGCTTGTTACGGGTCCAAGAGACCCAGTACTTC.

The V gene is TRBV5-1, the J gene TRBJ2-3, with 8 positions matching TRBD2. The CDR3 is 15 amino acids. After removal of 4 bases from V and 5 bases from J, the junction contained 9 bases not matched to a gene. CDR1 and CDR2 from the germline V gene are SGHRS and YFSETQ. The CDR3 is CASSVNGGAGDTQYF. In nucleotides, the CDR3 is TGCGCCAGCAGCGTCAACGGGGGGGCAGGAGATACGCAGTATTTT.

The chain is built from TRBV7-2 and TRBJ2-6; 9 positions agree with TRBD2. From germline, CDR1 is SGHTA and CDR2 FQGNSA. V trimming: 5 bases; J trimming: 0 bases; junction bases outside the gene matches: 2. The CDR3 covers 16 residues. Here the CDR3 DNA reads TGTGCCAGCAGCGGCGGGGGGGGCTCTGGGGCCAACGTCCTGACTTTC. Translation gives CASSGGGGSGANVLTF.

In nucleotides, the CDR3 is TGTGCCAGCAGTTCCCGACTAGCCGAGGCCTCAGAGACCCAGTACTTC. This sequence encodes CASSSRLAEASETQYF. The genes are TRBV6-2 or TRBV6-3 and TRBJ2-5; 7 nucleotides agree with TRBD2. Germline loops: CDR1 MNHEY, CDR2 SVGEGT. The CDR3 sequence is 16 residues long. Trimming took 4 bases from V and 4 from J; bases not matched to a gene: 12.

V and J are TRBV2 and TRBJ2-3, with D unclear. Germline-derived CDR1 and CDR2 are SNHLY and FYNNEI. This CDR3 contains 13 residues. With 5 bases removed from V and 2 bases from J, the gap between germline ends came to 8 bases. CDR3 amino acids: CASSWATTDTQYF. The CDR3 nucleotides are TGTGCCAGCAGTTGGGCCACCACAGATACGCAGTATTTT.